This is a list of T cell receptor beta chains from one sample in a study of T cells in Graves' hyperthyroidism and ophthalmopathy. TCRdb itself ran the multiplex PCR reads through MiXCR, one entry per CDR3 protein. This sample has about 560,000 distinct CDR3 sequences, with approximately 15% found just once. The sample consisted of blood. These receptors originate from a woman in her 30s with Graves' hyperthyroidism. CDR3s include the opening cysteine and the closing phenylalanine or tryptophan. D genes are given only for firm matches. A clone size is listed for some rows: how often the clone was seen (once, few, many), or a class if it is expanded.

d_call,clone_size,j_call,v_call,cdr3_nt,cdr3_aa
TRBD1,few,TRBJ1-6,TRBV6-1,TGTGCCAGCAGATCTTGGGACAGAGATAATTCACCCCTCCACTTT,CASRSWDRDNSPLHF
TRBD2,many,TRBJ2-3,TRBV5-1,TGCGCCAGCAGCTTTTGGCTAGCGGGAGGAGAGGGTACGCAGTATTTT,CASSFWLAGGEGTQYF
NA,many,TRBJ1-1,TRBV30,TGTGCCTGGAGGAACAGGGTCGGCACTGAAGCTTTCTTT,CAWRNRVGTEAFF
NA,many,TRBJ2-3,TRBV5-1,TGCGCCAGCAGCTTGGTGGGTCAGGGAACAGATACGCAGTATTTT,CASSLVGQGTDTQYF
NA,many,TRBJ2-5,TRBV7-6,TGTGCCAGCAGGAATGCAGGGATACGTGAGACCCAGTACTTC,CASRNAGIRETQYF
NA,many,TRBJ2-5,TRBV11-2,TGTGCCAGCAGCTTCGGGGGATCAGAGACCCAGTACTTC,CASSFGGSETQYF
NA,many,TRBJ2-1,TRBV6-1,TGTGCCAGCAGCCCTGTGGTTCATCAGAGGACAGTTTACAATGAGCAGTTCTTC,CASSPVVHQRTVYNEQFF
NA,many,TRBJ2-1,TRBV6-2/TRBV6-3,TGTGCCAGCAGAGGGTTTGGGGGAGCGATTGAGCAGTTCTTC,CASRGFGGAIEQFF
NA,many,TRBJ1-1,TRBV20-1,TGCAGTGCTAGAGATAGGTCGAACACTGAAGCTTTCTTT,CSARDRSNTEAFF
NA,NA,TRBJ1-1,TRBV20-1,TGCAGTGCTAGATTAGGCCGGGCCTCTGGGACTGAAGCTTTCTTT,CSARLGRASGTEAFF
TRBD2,NA,TRBJ2-3,TRBV2,TGTGCCAGCAGTGCCTGGACTAGCGGGAGGGTCCCAGATACGCAGTATTTT,CASSAWTSGRVPDTQYF
NA,many,TRBJ2-3,TRBV6-2/TRBV6-3,TGTGCCAGCAGTTACTCGATTTGGGACGGTAGCACAGATACGCAGTATTTT,CASSYSIWDGSTDTQYF
NA,NA,TRBJ2-4,TRBV9,TGTGCCAGCAGCGGGAGTGGCGAAAACATTCAGTACTTC,CASSGSGENIQYF
TRBD1,NA,TRBJ1-5,TRBV4-2,TGTGCCAGCAGCCAAGATCCCCCGGGACAGATCCGCAATCAGCCCCAGCATTTT,CASSQDPPGQIRNQPQHF
NA,NA,TRBJ1-2,TRBV24-1,TGTGCCACCAGTGATAGTTACTATGGCTACACCTTC,CATSDSYYGYTF
TRBD1,few,TRBJ2-3,TRBV27,TGTGCCAGCAGTTTATTACAGGGGGCCGCGGATACGCAGTATTTT,CASSLLQGAADTQYF
TRBD2,NA,TRBJ2-7,TRBV7-2,TGTGCCAGCAGCTTAGCGATCGGACTAGGGTTCTACGAGCAGTACTTC,CASSLAIGLGFYEQYF
NA,many,TRBJ2-3,TRBV10-3,TGTGCCATCTTAGCGGATGTAGGCACAGATACGCAGTATTTT,CAILADVGTDTQYF
NA,NA,TRBJ1-6,TRBV7-9,TGTGCCAGCAGCGTAGAGAATTCACCCCTCCACTTT,CASSVENSPLHF
TRBD2,NA,TRBJ2-1,TRBV5-5,TGTGCCAGCAACCGGCTAGCGGCCGGTCCTTACAATGAGCAGTTCTTC,CASNRLAAGPYNEQFF
TRBD2,few,TRBJ2-7,TRBV12-3/TRBV12-4,TGTGCCAGCAATAGAGACGCGGGAGGGCCCTGGAAGCAGTACTTC,CASNRDAGGPWKQYF
TRBD1,few,TRBJ2-7,TRBV3-1,TGTGCCAGCACCCCCAGGACAGGGGGCTATGAGCAGTACTTC,CASTPRTGGYEQYF
NA,many,TRBJ2-7,TRBV11-3,TGTGCCAGCAGCTTTGACGGGAGTTACGAGCAGTACTTC,CASSFDGSYEQYF
TRBD2,few,TRBJ2-3,TRBV19,TGTGCCAGTAGTATATGGGGTCCCGGGACTAGCGGTGTAGATACGCAGTATTTT,CASSIWGPGTSGVDTQYF
NA,NA,TRBJ2-7,TRBV6-5,TGTGCCAGCAGTTACTCCCTGTGGGCGGGTGCCTACGAGCAGTACTTC,CASSYSLWAGAYEQYF
NA,many,TRBJ2-7,TRBV6-1,TGTGCCAGCGGGCAGACTTCCTACGAGCAGTACTTC,CASGQTSYEQYF
TRBD2,many,TRBJ2-7,TRBV30,TGTGCCTGGAGGCCACTAGCGGGAGACCTCTACGAGCAGTACTTC,CAWRPLAGDLYEQYF
TRBD1,NA,TRBJ2-3,TRBV5-6,TGTGCCAGCAGCTCCCCCGGGACAGGGGTGGATACGCAGTATTTT,CASSSPGTGVDTQYF
NA,many,TRBJ2-3,TRBV12-3/TRBV12-4,TGTGCCAGCAGAAGGGGGATAGATACGCAGTATTTT,CASRRGIDTQYF
TRBD1,NA,TRBJ1-6,TRBV5-6,TGTGCCAGCAGCCGGGACAGGGCAAATTCACCCCTCCACTTT,CASSRDRANSPLHF
TRBD2,NA,TRBJ2-3,TRBV29-1,TGCAGCGGGGGGGGATTGAGTTCCACAGATACGCAGTATTTT,CSGGGLSSTDTQYF
TRBD2,NA,TRBJ2-1,TRBV20-1,TGCAGTGCTAACCCCGGGACTAGCGGAAACAATGAGCAGTTCTTC,CSANPGTSGNNEQFF
NA,NA,TRBJ1-5,TRBV6-1,TGTGCCAGTGCCTCGGACACAGGCAATCAGCCCCAGCATTTT,CASASDTGNQPQHF
NA,many,TRBJ1-2,TRBV6-1,TGTGCCAGCAGCGCCGGACATATTTATGGCTACACCTTC,CASSAGHIYGYTF
NA,once,TRBJ1-3,TRBV5-1,TGCGCCGGCAGCTTGGAGGGGGGAATAGGAAACACCATATATTTT,CAGSLEGGIGNTIYF
NA,many,TRBJ1-1,TRBV18,TGTGCCAGCTCACCTCCGGGGACGTCGAACACTGAAGCTTTCTTT,CASSPPGTSNTEAFF
TRBD2,many,TRBJ2-1,TRBV20-1,TGCAGTGCTAATTTAGCGGGAGTTTACGATGAGCAGTTCTTC,CSANLAGVYDEQFF
TRBD1,few,TRBJ1-6,TRBV28,TGTGCCAGCAGTTCCCCGGGACAGGTTAATTCACCCCTCCACTTT,CASSSPGQVNSPLHF
NA,many,TRBJ1-5,TRBV20-1,TGCAGTGCTAATTTGGGCGGCAATCAGCCCCAGCATTTT,CSANLGGNQPQHF
TRBD2,many,TRBJ2-7,TRBV29-1,TGCAGCGTTGAGATGGGGGTTAAGGGCCGCGGGAGTACGTACGAGCAGTACTTC,CSVEMGVKGRGSTYEQYF
TRBD1,NA,TRBJ1-5,TRBV30,TGTGCCTGGAGTGAGGGGGCACGACAGCCCCAGCATTTT,CAWSEGARQPQHF
NA,few,TRBJ1-5,TRBV19,TGTGCCAGTAGTACCGGGATCCACCGGGGTAGCAATCAGCCCCAGCATTTT,CASSTGIHRGSNQPQHF
NA,NA,TRBJ2-7,TRBV29-1,TGCAGCGTTGGCGCGGGACTCTCCTACGAGCAGTACTTC,CSVGAGLSYEQYF
TRBD1,NA,TRBJ2-4,TRBV28,TGTGCCAGCAGTTTCATCCTCCCCAAAGACAGGGAAGACATTCAGTACTTC,CASSFILPKDREDIQYF
TRBD1,many,TRBJ2-7,TRBV20-1,TGCAGTGCCAAGCCAGAAAACACGGGACAGGGGTACGAGCAGTACTTC,CSAKPENTGQGYEQYF
NA,many,TRBJ1-1,TRBV7-2,TGTGCCAGCAGCTTAGAAGGATGGATGAACACTGAAGCTTTCTTT,CASSLEGWMNTEAFF